These 17 T cell receptor beta chains originate from one sample sequenced in a study of shared clonotypes between healthy human individuals. Assay used: immunoSEQ multiplex PCR; TCRdb lists only in-frame clones, some missing. The data hold about 2.4 million clones, with 93% observed a single time. The specimen was naive CD4+ T cells from PBMCs. Subset in this sample: CD45RA+ positively selected. Source of these receptors: a man between 18 and 29 years old in good health. Some clones in this sample may be carry-over from other donors' samples.

The chain is built from TRBV28 and TRBJ2-7, with D hard to call. Germline V gene data show CDR1 as MDHEN and CDR2 as SYDVKM. The V gene lost 2 bases and the J gene lost 1 base, with 12 bases spanning the gap. This CDR3 has 15 amino acids. The CDR3 sequence is CASSLNTGRSYEQYF. CDR3 bases: TGTGCCAGCAGTTTAAATACGGGCAGATCCTACGAGCAGTACTTC.

This rearrangement joins TRBV29-1 to TRBJ2-2; the D is unclear. Trimming left V 4 bases short and J 1 base short, with 7 bases between. From germline, CDR1 is SQVTM and CDR2 ANQGSEA. There are 13 residues in the CDR3. CDR3 sequence: CSVVKQNTGELFF. CDR3 nucleotide sequence: TGCAGCGTTGTAAAACAGAACACCGGGGAGCTGTTTTTT.

V and J are TRBV9 and TRBJ1-3; TRBD1 matches 10 bases. Trimming removed 1 base from V and 0 bases from J; junction bases left unmatched: 4. The CDR3 extends over 17 amino acids. The V gene's germline CDR1 is SGDLS and CDR2 YYNGEE. In nucleotides, the CDR3 is TGTGCCAGCAGCGTATGGGGACAGGGGAGCTCTGGAAACACCATATATTTT. The encoded protein is CASSVWGQGSSGNTIYF. Full variable domain (rest looked up from reference TRBV9 and TRBJ1-3): DSGVTQTPKHLITATGQRVTLRCSPRSGDLSVYWYQQSLDQGLQFLIQYYNGEERAKGNILERFSAQQFPDLHSELNLSSLELGDSALYFCASSVWGQGSSGNTIYFGEGSWLTVV.

Comments on this clone: In the same sample, other DNA sequences code for this CDR3. The chain carries TRBV7-3 and TRBJ2-3; TRBD2 aligns across 10 bases. The CDR3 loop spans 14 amino acids. With 3 bases clipped from V and 4 bases from J, the junction kept 1 base outside the gene matches. Germline V gives CDR1 SGHTA, CDR2 FQGTGA. The CDR3 region has the DNA TGTGCCAGCAGCTTGCTAGCGGGGGCAGATACGCAGTATTTT. Translating gives CASSLLAGADTQYF.

The chain carries TRBV7-2 and TRBJ2-7; 7 bases are a match to TRBD2. Germline CDR1 SGHTA, CDR2 FQGNSA. V dropped 2 bases and J dropped 3; count of bases not matched to a gene: 10. This CDR3 has 16 residues. The CDR3 protein is CASSLIGGGASYEQYF. In DNA, the CDR3 is TGTGCCAGCAGCTTAATAGGCGGGGGAGCTAGCTACGAGCAGTACTTC.

The rearrangement joins TRBV12-5 to TRBJ1-1; D is ambiguous. Germline CDR1 is LGHNT and CDR2 is FRNRAP. This CDR3 is 13 amino acids long. Between the trimmed V and J ends, which lost 3 bases and 7 bases, there was a span of 12 bases. Here the CDR3 reads CASGLSGRNEAFF. In nucleotides, the CDR3 is TGTGCTAGTGGTTTATCGGGGAGGAATGAAGCTTTCTTT.

The rearrangement links TRBV7-6 to TRBJ2-1; D remains ambiguous. The CDR3 sequence is 13 residues long. Per germline, CDR1 SGHVS and CDR2 FNYEAQ. Between the trimmed V and J ends, which lost 5 bases and 9 bases, there was a span of 14 bases. CDR3 sequence (DNA): TGTGCCAGCAGCCCCTTGGGTTTGGGTGAGCAGTTCTTC. This encodes CASSPLGLGEQFF.

CDR3 coding DNA: TGTGCCAGCTCACCACCCCCCCCTGGGCAGATCGACTATGGCTACACCTTC. Its protein is CASSPPPPGQIDYGYTF. The V and J genes are TRBV18 and TRBJ1-2, with D hard to call. Trimming shortened V by 0 bases and J by 3 bases, and 17 bases separated the two germline ends. Germline CDR1 reads KGHSH; CDR2 reads LQKENI. This CDR3 region has 17 residues.

The CDR3 nucleotides are TGTGCCAGCAGTTTAATCAGGGGGCGGAGAGACTATGGCTACACCTTC. Protein sequence: CASSLIRGRRDYGYTF. The rearrangement uses TRBV28 and TRBJ1-2; TRBD1 matches at 8 bases. V trimming: 2 bases; J trimming: 3 bases; junction bases outside the gene matches: 8. Germline V lookup: CDR1 MDHEN, CDR2 SYDVKM. CDR3 size: 16 residues.

The chain has TRBV5-4 and TRBJ2-1; D may match TRBD1 or TRBD2 (6 bases each). This CDR3 region has 15 residues. Germline V gene lookup returns CDR1 SGHNT and CDR2 YYREEE (reference sequence). Trimming shortened V by 6 bases and J by 0 bases, and 13 bases separated the two germline ends. The CDR3 is CASKKQGGSYNEQFF. CDR3 in DNA: TGTGCCAGCAAAAAACAGGGAGGCTCCTACAATGAGCAGTTCTTC.

This chain connects TRBV7-9 to TRBJ2-2, with no clear D. This CDR3 has 17 amino acids. Germline V gene lookup returns CDR1 SEHNR and CDR2 FQNEAQ (reference sequence). V was clipped by 1 base and J by 0 bases, with 12 bases between them. CDR3 sequence: CASSLVLASPNTGELFF. The CDR3 DNA is TGTGCCAGCAGCTTAGTGTTAGCCTCACCGAACACCGGGGAGCTGTTTTTT.

This clone is a singleton in its sample. The chain carries TRBV30 and TRBJ1-3; unclear D gene. The germline V gene encodes CDR1 GTSNPN and CDR2 SVGIG (reference sequence). Trimming cost V 2 bases and J 0 bases, with 11 bases left between them. This CDR3 comprises 15 residues. CDR3 region: CAWSRISGSGNTIYF. The CDR3 DNA follows: TGTGCCTGGAGTAGAATCAGCGGCTCTGGAAACACCATATATTTT.

V usage is TRBV6-5 and J usage is TRBJ1-2; 10 bases fit TRBD1. The CDR3 covers 16 residues. Germline CDR1 is MNHEY and CDR2 is SVGAGI. J was trimmed by 4 bases and V by 4 bases; bases with no gene match: 9. The CDR3 here is CASSSRGTGAIYGYTF. The CDR3, as DNA: TGTGCCAGCAGTTCCCGCGGGACAGGGGCAATCTATGGCTACACCTTC.

The chain is built from TRBV6-5 and TRBJ1-1; 9 bases map to TRBD1. This CDR3 has 15 amino acids. CDR1 is MNHEY, CDR2 SVGAGI, per germline. Trimming cost V 6 bases and J 1 base; bases outside gene matches: 6. CDR3 sequence reads: CASRVGQGWNTEAFF. Here the CDR3 DNA reads TGTGCCAGCAGGGTGGGACAGGGCTGGAACACTGAAGCTTTCTTT.

V usage is TRBV15 and J usage is TRBJ2-1; TRBD2 matches at 16 bases. Germline CDR1 reads LNHNV; CDR2 reads YYDKDF (reference sequence). The CDR3 runs to 16 residues. After removal of 4 bases from V and 15 bases from J, the junction contained 12 bases not matched to a gene. CDR3 bases: TGTGCCACCAGCACCGGGACTAGCGGGAGGGCCTTGGTTCTGTTCTTC. The encoded protein is CATSTGTSGRALVLFF. Using reference TRBV15 and TRBJ2-1 for the parts outside the CDR3, the full variable domain is DAMVIQNPRYQVTQFGKPVTLSCSQTLNHNVMYWYQQKSSQAPKLLFHYYDKDFNNEADTPDNFQSRRPNTSFCFLDIRSPGLGDTAMYLCATSTGTSGRALVLFFGPGTRLTVL.

V usage is TRBV4-1 and J usage is TRBJ2-3; 11 bases fit TRBD2. V lost 2 bases to trimming and J lost 5 bases; unmatched junction nucleotides: 12. The CDR3 runs to 18 residues. CDR1 is MGHRA, CDR2 YSYEKL, per germline. The CDR3 sequence is CASSQTDSGRARGDTQYF. The CDR3, as DNA: TGCGCCAGCAGCCAAACAGATAGCGGGAGGGCCCGAGGAGATACGCAGTATTTT.

The chain couples TRBV5-4 to TRBJ2-7, with TRBD2 matching over 12 bases. Trimming removed 5 bases from V and 7 bases from J; junction bases left unmatched: 10. Germline CDR1 reads SGHNT; CDR2 reads YYREEE (reference sequence). CDR3 length: 15 amino acids. The CDR3 sequence is CASSLSSGRAEEQYF. The CDR3 bases are TGTGCCAGCAGTCTCTCTAGCGGGAGGGCCGAGGAGCAGTACTTC. Looking up the rest from reference TRBV5-4 and TRBJ2-7 gives the full variable domain: ETGVTQSPTHLIKTRGQQVTLRCSSQSGHNTVSWYQQALGQGPQFIFQYYREEENGRGNFPPRFSGLQFPNYSSELNVNALELDDSALYLCASSLSSGRAEEQYFGPGTRLTVT.